This passage covers 15 T cell receptor beta chains from one sample sequenced in a study of blood T cell repertoires in COVID-19. Profiling relied on immunoSEQ multiplex PCR, and the TCRdb table lists in-frame clones only, not all of them. The table shows 20,000 to 25,000 clones, with approximately 92% occurring only once. The sequencing sample was made of peripheral blood. These receptors all stem from a human donor in a cohort sampled during active COVID-19.

J is TRBJ2-3 and V is TRBV3-1 (or the pseudogene TRBV3-2), with D tentatively TRBD2 (5 bases). Germline CDR1 reads LGHDT; CDR2 reads YNNKEL (reference sequence). The CDR3 covers 16 residues. V was pared by 0 bases and J by 6 bases, with 16 bases between. CDR3 protein: CASSQDKTPTRDTQYF. The CDR3 coding sequence is TGTGCCAGCAGCCAAGATAAAACTCCCACTAGGGATACGCAGTATTTT.

This rearrangement joins TRBV7-3 to TRBJ2-7; 9 bases fit TRBD1. This CDR3 is built from 13 residues. J was trimmed by 6 bases and V by 2 bases; bases with no gene match: 2. CDR1 SGHTA and CDR2 FQGTGA come from the germline V gene. Here the CDR3 reads CASSLQTGGEQYF. The CDR3 region has the DNA TGTGCCAGCAGCTTACAGACAGGGGGCGAGCAGTACTTC.

The V and J genes are TRBV6-6 and TRBJ1-3; D possibly corresponds to TRBD1 (6 bases). V was cut by 10 bases and J by 4 bases, with 14 bases left in between. The V gene's germline CDR1 is MNHNY and CDR2 SVGAGI (reference sequence). The CDR3 consists of 13 residues. CDR3 loop: CATDRIGGNTIYF. For the CDR3, the DNA is TGTGCCACCGACAGGATTGGCGGAAACACCATATATTTT.

The chain is built from TRBV4-1 and TRBJ1-1; D gene ambiguous. Trimming shortened V by 1 base and J by 7 bases, and 7 bases separated the two germline ends. CDR1 MGHRA and CDR2 YSYEKL come from the germline V gene. The CDR3 sequence is 12 residues long. CDR3 loop: CASSQGADEAFF. CDR3 nucleotide sequence: TGCGCCAGCAGCCAAGGGGCCGATGAAGCTTTCTTT.

This chain connects TRBV7-8 to TRBJ2-5, with 8 bases that match TRBD2. There are 15 residues in the CDR3. Germline trimming cut 1 base from V and 4 bases from J; bases unmatched to any gene: 5. The V gene's germline CDR1 is SGHVS and CDR2 FQNEAQ. The CDR3 region has the DNA TGTGCCAGCAGCTTAGGAGCGGGGGCCGGAGAGACCCAGTACTTC. This gives the protein CASSLGAGAGETQYF.

This chain connects TRBV7-8 to TRBJ2-3; D is uncertain. Trimming took off 2 bases at V and 9 bases at J, with 12 bases between the two ends. In germline, CDR1 is SGHVS, CDR2 FQNEAQ. This CDR3 has 13 amino acids. CDR3 loop: CASSLQQRGTQYF. CDR3 DNA sequence: TGTGCCAGCAGCTTACAGCAGCGCGGCACGCAGTATTTT.

V is TRBV6-1 and J is TRBJ2-3, with 10 bases matching TRBD2. V dropped 2 bases and J dropped 4; count of bases not matched to a gene: 0. CDR1 and CDR2 (germline): MNHNS, SASEGT. The CDR3 runs 14 residues. CDR3 DNA sequence: TGTGCCAGCAGTGAACTAGCGGGGGCAGATACGCAGTATTTT. Translated, it gives CASSELAGADTQYF.

V is TRBV7-2 and J is TRBJ1-2; D is undetermined. In germline, CDR1 is SGHTA, CDR2 FQGNSA. Between the trimmed V and J ends, which lost 4 bases and 5 bases, there was a span of 14 bases. The CDR3 totals 14 residues. CDR3 loop: CASSSPRQRYGYTF. CDR3 nucleotide sequence: TGTGCCAGCAGCTCCCCGAGACAAAGATATGGCTACACCTTC.

The chain links TRBV7-2 to TRBJ2-1, with a weak D call TRBD2 (6 bases). There are 15 residues in the CDR3. V lost 1 base and J 3 bases, leaving 10 bases between the germline ends. Germline assignment: CDR1 SGHTA and CDR2 FQGNSA. For the CDR3, the DNA is TGTGCCAGCAGCTTAGAGCGGGCGCGCTACAATGAGCAGTTCTTC. As protein: CASSLERARYNEQFF.

This chain joins TRBV7-2 and TRBJ2-7; 10 bases map to TRBD2. Unmatched junction bases numbered 6, after V lost 5 bases and J lost 2 bases. Germline V gene data show CDR1 as SGHTA and CDR2 as FQGNSA. This CDR3 has 15 amino acids. The CDR3 DNA follows: TGTGCCAGCAGCCCCAGCGGGGGGGATACCTACGAGCAGTACTTC. Translating gives CASSPSGGDTYEQYF.

The gene calls are TRBV4-1 and TRBJ2-7; tentative D call: TRBD2 (6 bases). The CDR3 is made up of 13 amino acids. Germline V lookup: CDR1 MGHRA, CDR2 YSYEKL. The ends were cut back, 3 bases at V and 0 bases at J, with 6 bases in the middle. The CDR3 DNA is TGCGCCAGCAGCCAGGGACTCTCCTACGAGCAGTACTTC. It encodes CASSQGLSYEQYF.

V gene TRBV10-3 combines with J gene TRBJ1-4; 8 bases align to TRBD1. The CDR3 consists of 15 residues. Germline V gene data show CDR1 as ENHRY and CDR2 as SYGVKD. V lost 4 bases to trimming and J lost 4 bases; unmatched junction nucleotides: 5. CDR3 coding DNA: TGTGCCATCAGTGGGGGGACAGGATTTAATGAAAAACTGTTTTTT. This translates into CAISGGTGFNEKLFF.

V and J are TRBV5-4 and TRBJ1-1, with 9 bases matching TRBD1. Germline trimming cut 4 bases from V and 1 base from J; bases unmatched to any gene: 5. The CDR3 extends over 15 amino acids. Germline-derived CDR1 and CDR2 are SGHNT and YYREEE (reference sequence). Here the CDR3 reads CASSPRTGANTEAFF. The DNA of the CDR3 is TGTGCCAGCAGCCCGCGGACAGGGGCGAACACTGAAGCTTTCTTT.

The V gene is TRBV11-3, the J gene TRBJ2-5, with D possibly matching TRBD1 (6 bases). V gave up 5 bases and J gave up 13 bases, with 20 bases separating them. The CDR3 totals 13 residues. In germline, CDR1 is SGHNT, CDR2 YENEEA. CDR3 bases: TGTGCCAGCAGCGACCACCTTACAGGGAGCCCGTACTTC. Protein product: CASSDHLTGSPYF.

The chain recombines TRBV5-6 with TRBJ1-2; 8 positions match TRBD1. Germline CDR1 and CDR2: SGHDT and YYEEEE. V dropped 3 bases and J dropped 2; count of bases not matched to a gene: 3. The CDR3 has 14 amino acids. The CDR3 region is CASSSDRGNYGYTF. CDR3 DNA sequence: TGTGCCAGCAGCTCCGACAGGGGAAACTATGGCTACACCTTC.